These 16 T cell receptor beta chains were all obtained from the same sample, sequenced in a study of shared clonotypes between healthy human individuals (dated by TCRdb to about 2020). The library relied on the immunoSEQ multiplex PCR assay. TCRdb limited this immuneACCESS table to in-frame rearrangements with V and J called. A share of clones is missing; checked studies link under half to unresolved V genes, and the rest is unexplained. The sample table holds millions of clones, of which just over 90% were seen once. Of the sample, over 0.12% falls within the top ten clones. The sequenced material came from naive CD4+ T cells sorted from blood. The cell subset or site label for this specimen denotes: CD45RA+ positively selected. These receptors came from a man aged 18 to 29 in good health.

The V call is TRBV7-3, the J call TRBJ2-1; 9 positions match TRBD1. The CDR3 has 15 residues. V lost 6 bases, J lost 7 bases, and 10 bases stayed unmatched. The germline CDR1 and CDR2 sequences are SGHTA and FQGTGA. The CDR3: CASRRPGQGKNEQFF. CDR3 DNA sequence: TGTGCCAGCAGACGCCCGGGACAGGGCAAGAATGAGCAGTTCTTC.

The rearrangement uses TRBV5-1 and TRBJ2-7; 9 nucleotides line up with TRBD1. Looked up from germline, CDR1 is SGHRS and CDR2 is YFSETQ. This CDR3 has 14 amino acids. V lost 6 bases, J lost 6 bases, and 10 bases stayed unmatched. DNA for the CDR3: TGCGCCAGCACCAACCCGGGACAGGGCAGCGAGCAGTACTTC. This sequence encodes CASTNPGQGSEQYF.

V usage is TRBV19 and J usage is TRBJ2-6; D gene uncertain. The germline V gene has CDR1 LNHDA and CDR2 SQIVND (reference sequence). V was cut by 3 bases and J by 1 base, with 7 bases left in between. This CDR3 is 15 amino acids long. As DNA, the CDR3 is TGTGCCAGTAGTATCCAGTCTTCTGGGGCCAACGTCCTGACTTTC. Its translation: CASSIQSSGANVLTF.

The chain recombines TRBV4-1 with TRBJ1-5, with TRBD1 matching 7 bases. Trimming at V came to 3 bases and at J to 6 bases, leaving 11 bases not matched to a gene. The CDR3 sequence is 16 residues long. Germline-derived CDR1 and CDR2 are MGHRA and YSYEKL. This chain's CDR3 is CASSQGPQGKGQPQHF. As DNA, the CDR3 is TGCGCCAGCAGCCAGGGTCCACAGGGGAAAGGTCAGCCCCAGCATTTT.

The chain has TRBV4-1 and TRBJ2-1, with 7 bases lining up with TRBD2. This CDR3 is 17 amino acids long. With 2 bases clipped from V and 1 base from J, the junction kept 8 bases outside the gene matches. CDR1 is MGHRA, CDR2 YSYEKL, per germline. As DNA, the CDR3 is TGCGCCAGCAGCCAATTAGGTAGCGGGCAGTCCTACAATGAGCAGTTCTTC. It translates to CASSQLGSGQSYNEQFF.

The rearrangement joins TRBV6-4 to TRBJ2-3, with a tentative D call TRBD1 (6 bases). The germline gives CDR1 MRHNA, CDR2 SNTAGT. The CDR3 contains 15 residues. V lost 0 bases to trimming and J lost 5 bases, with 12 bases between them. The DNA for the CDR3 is TGTGCCAGCAGTGACTCGGGCAGGGGACGAGATACGCAGTATTTT. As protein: CASSDSGRGRDTQYF.

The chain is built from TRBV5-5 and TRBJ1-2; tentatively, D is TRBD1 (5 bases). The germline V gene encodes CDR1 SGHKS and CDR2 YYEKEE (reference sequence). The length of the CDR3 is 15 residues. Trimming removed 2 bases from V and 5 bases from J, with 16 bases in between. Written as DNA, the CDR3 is TGTGCCAGCAGCTTCTCATGGGACCCTAGGTATGGCTACACCTTC. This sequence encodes CASSFSWDPRYGYTF.

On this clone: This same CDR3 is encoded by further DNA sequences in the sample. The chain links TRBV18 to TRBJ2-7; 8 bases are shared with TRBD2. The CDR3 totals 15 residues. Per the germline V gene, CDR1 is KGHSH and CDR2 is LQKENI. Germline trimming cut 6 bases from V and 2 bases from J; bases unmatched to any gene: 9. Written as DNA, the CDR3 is TGTGCCAGCTCTCCCCTTGCGGGAGGTACCTACGAGCAGTACTTC. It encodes CASSPLAGGTYEQYF.

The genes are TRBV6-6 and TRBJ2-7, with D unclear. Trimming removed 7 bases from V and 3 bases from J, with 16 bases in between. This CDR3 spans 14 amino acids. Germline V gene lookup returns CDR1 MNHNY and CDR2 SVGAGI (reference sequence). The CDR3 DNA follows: TGTGCCAGCACCAACGCAGGAATTAGCTACGAGCAGTACTTC. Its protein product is CASTNAGISYEQYF.

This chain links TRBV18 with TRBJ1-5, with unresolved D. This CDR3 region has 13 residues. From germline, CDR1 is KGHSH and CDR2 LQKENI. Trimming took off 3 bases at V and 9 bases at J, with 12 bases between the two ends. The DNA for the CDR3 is TGTGCCAGCTCACCCGATGGACCGGGGCCCCAGCATTTT. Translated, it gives CASSPDGPGPQHF.

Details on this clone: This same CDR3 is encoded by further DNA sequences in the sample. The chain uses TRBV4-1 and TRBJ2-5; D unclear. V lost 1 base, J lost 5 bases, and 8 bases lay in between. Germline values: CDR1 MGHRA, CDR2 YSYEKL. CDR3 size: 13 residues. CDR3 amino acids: CASSQALPETQYF. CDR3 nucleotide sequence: TGCGCCAGCAGCCAAGCTTTACCGGAGACCCAGTACTTC.

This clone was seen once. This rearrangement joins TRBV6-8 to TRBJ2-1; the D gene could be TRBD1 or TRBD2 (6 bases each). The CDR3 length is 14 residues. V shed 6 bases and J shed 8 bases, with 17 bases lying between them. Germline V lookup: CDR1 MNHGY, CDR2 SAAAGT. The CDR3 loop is CASSRGQEGDEQFF. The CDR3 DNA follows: TGTGCCAGCAGCCGAGGCCAGGAGGGGGATGAGCAGTTCTTC.

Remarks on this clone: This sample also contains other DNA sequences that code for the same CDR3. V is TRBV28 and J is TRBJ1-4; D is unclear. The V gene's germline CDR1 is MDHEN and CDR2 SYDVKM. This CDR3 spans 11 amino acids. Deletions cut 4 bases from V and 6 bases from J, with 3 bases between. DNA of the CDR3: TGTGCCAGCAGTTCTTATGAAAAACTGTTTTTT. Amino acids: CASSSYEKLFF.

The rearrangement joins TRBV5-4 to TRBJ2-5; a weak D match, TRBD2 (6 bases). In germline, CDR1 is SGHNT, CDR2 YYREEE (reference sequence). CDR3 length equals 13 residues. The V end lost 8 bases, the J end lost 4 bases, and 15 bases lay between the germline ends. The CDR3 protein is CARLRGSGETQYF. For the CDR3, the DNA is TGTGCCAGACTACGGGGGAGCGGAGAGACCCAGTACTTC.

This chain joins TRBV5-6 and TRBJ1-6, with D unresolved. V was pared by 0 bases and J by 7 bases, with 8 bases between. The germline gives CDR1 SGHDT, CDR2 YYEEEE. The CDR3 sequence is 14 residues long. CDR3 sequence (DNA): TGTGCCAGCAGCTTGGGGCAACTCAATTCACCCCTCCACTTT. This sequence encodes CASSLGQLNSPLHF.

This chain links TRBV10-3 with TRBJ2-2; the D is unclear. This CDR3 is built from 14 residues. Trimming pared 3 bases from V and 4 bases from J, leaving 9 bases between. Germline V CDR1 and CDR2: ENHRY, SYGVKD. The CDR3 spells CAISEHPLTGELFF. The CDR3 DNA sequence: TGTGCCATCAGTGAACACCCTCTCACCGGGGAGCTGTTTTTT.